The 22 T cell receptor beta chains below were found in one sample sequenced in a study of beta chain features in type 1 diabetes. Every bit of the isolated RNA underwent reverse transcription, so sequencing read expressed TCRB transcripts. Using immunoSEQ multiplex PCR, the repertoire was profiled, and TCRdb retains in-frame clones only, with some absent. The profile shows hundreds of thousands of clones, roughly a sixth of them singletons. Sequences were obtained from naive CD4+ T cells from blood. The receptor set was obtained from a man aged 18 to 30 in good health.

The CDR3 reads CASSHYRETTQRAYEQYF. The CDR3 nucleotides read TGTGCCAGCAGTCATTACCGGGAGACAACCCAACGGGCCTACGAGCAGTACTTC. The chain employs TRBV27 and TRBJ2-7; perhaps TRBD2 as D (6 bases). Germline V gene lookup returns CDR1 MNHEY and CDR2 SMNVEV (reference sequence). This CDR3 has 18 amino acids. V shed 5 bases and J shed 2 bases, with 25 bases lying between them.

The chain couples TRBV9 to TRBJ2-7, with D hard to call. V was pared by 2 bases and J by 2 bases, with 8 bases between. This CDR3 is 13 amino acids long. CDR1 SGDLS and CDR2 YYNGEE come from the germline V gene. CDR3 DNA sequence: TGTGCCAGCAGCGTCAACGGAGCCTACGAGCAGTACTTC. It specifies CASSVNGAYEQYF.

The chain is built from TRBV18 and TRBJ1-5; D unclear. The CDR3 totals 14 residues. The germline gives CDR1 KGHSH, CDR2 LQKENI. V was clipped by 2 bases and J by 2 bases, with 7 bases between them. DNA for the CDR3: TGTGCCAGCTCACCATCCCGTGGCAATCAGCCCCAGCATTTT. Encoded protein: CASSPSRGNQPQHF. Using reference TRBV18 and TRBJ1-5 for the parts outside the CDR3, the full variable domain is NAGVMQNPRHLVRRRGQEARLRCSPMKGHSHVYWYRQLPEEGLKFMVYLQKENIIDESGMPKERFSAEFPKEGPSILRIQQVVRGDSAAYFCASSPSRGNQPQHFGDGTRLSIL.

This clone was counted only a few times. The chain has TRBV14 and TRBJ1-2; no clear D. The V and J ends lost 4 bases and 5 bases respectively, with 8 bases between them. This CDR3 is built from 12 residues. Per germline, CDR1 SGHDN and CDR2 FVKESK. Here the CDR3 DNA reads TGTGCCAGCAGCCGTCTGAGGTATGGCTACACCTTC. It specifies CASSRLRYGYTF.

The CDR3 protein is CASSDQGGRTDTQYF. The CDR3 DNA reads TGTGCCAGCAGTGACCAGGGTGGCCGCACAGATACGCAGTATTTT. The chain has TRBV2 and TRBJ2-3, with D perhaps matching TRBD1 (5 bases). Trimming took off 3 bases at V and 1 base at J, with 11 bases between the two ends. Germline V CDR1 and CDR2: SNHLY, FYNNEI. CDR3 length: 15 residues. Filled out from reference TRBV2 and TRBJ2-3, the complete variable domain reads EPEVTQTPSHQVTQMGQEVILRCVPISNHLYFYWYRQILGQKVEFLVSFYNNEISEKSEIFDDQFSVERPDGSNFTLKIRSTKLEDSAMYFCASSDQGGRTDTQYFGPGTRLTVL.

The chain carries TRBV5-1 and TRBJ2-7; the D gene is possibly TRBD2 (6 bases). From germline, CDR1 is SGHRS and CDR2 YFSETQ. The CDR3 has 14 residues. Deletions cut 4 bases from V and 2 bases from J, with 13 bases between. Here the CDR3 DNA reads TGCGCCAGCAGCGCGGGACTTCGTACCTACGAGCAGTACTTC. It translates to CASSAGLRTYEQYF.

The sample holds a few counts of this clone. The DNA for the CDR3 is TGTGCCAGCAGCCTTTGGCAGGTCGCGAACACCGGGGAGCTGTTTTTT. Its translation: CASSLWQVANTGELFF. V is TRBV7-2 and J is TRBJ2-2; D remains unclear. Per the germline V gene, CDR1 is SGHTA and CDR2 is FQGNSA. Trimming removed 5 bases at V and 0 bases at J, with 13 bases between. This CDR3 comprises 16 residues.

With regard to this clone: This specimen includes other DNA sequences encoding the same CDR3. This chain uses TRBV7-9 with TRBJ2-3; D remains unclear. Germline V lookup: CDR1 SEHNR, CDR2 FQNEAQ (reference sequence). The V and J ends lost 3 bases and 4 bases respectively, with 2 bases between them. The CDR3 runs 11 residues. The CDR3 loop reads CASSLSDTQYF. The CDR3 DNA follows: TGTGCCAGCAGCTTGTCAGATACGCAGTATTTT.

J is TRBJ2-6 and V is TRBV18; D is undetermined. This CDR3 is 16 amino acids long. Trimming removed 3 bases from V and 0 bases from J, with 9 bases in between. From germline, CDR1 is KGHSH and CDR2 LQKENI. CDR3 loop: CASSPVGPSGANVLTF. DNA of the CDR3: TGTGCCAGCTCACCGGTCGGCCCCTCTGGGGCCAACGTCCTGACTTTC.

Comment on this clone: A read error may account for a junction end that differs from germline. The chain is built from TRBV7-7 and TRBJ1-1; 9 bases are shared with TRBD1. Germline V gives CDR1 SSHAT, CDR2 FNYEAQ (reference sequence). CDR3 length equals 14 residues. The CDR3 here is CASSVLQGALEAFF. The DNA of the CDR3 is TGTGCTAGCAGCGTATTACAGGGGGCACTTGAAGCTTTCTTT. The variable domain in full, with the rest retrieved from reference TRBV7-7 and TRBJ1-1, is GAGVSQSPRYKVTKRGQDVTLRCDPISSHATLYWYQQALGQGPEFLTYFNYEAQPDKSGLPSDRFSAERPEGSISTLTIQRTEQRDSAMYRCASSVLQGALEAFFGQGTRLTVV.

This clone was observed a few times. V is TRBV12-5 and J is TRBJ1-2; D ambiguous. The V end lost 1 base, the J end lost 3 bases, and 9 bases lay between the germline ends. This CDR3 is 14 amino acids long. CDR1 and CDR2 (germline): LGHNT, FRNRAP. The CDR3, as DNA: TGTGCTAGTGGTTTGGCTCGACGGCACTATGGCTACACCTTC. It translates to CASGLARRHYGYTF. Drawing the rest from reference TRBV12-5 and TRBJ1-2, the complete variable domain is DARVTQTPRHKVTEMGQEVTMRCQPILGHNTVFWYRQTMMQGLELLAYFRNRAPLDDSGMPKDRFSAEMPDATLATLKIQPSEPRDSAVYFCASGLARRHYGYTFGSGTRLTVV.

The chain couples TRBV28 to TRBJ2-7, with 8 bases aligning to TRBD1. Unmatched junction bases numbered 8, after V lost 5 bases and J lost 2 bases. Germline-derived CDR1 and CDR2 are MDHEN and SYDVKM. This CDR3 spans 15 amino acids. The CDR3 nucleotides read TGTGCCAGCAGTCCTCTCGGACAGGGTGCCTACGAGCAGTACTTC. It specifies CASSPLGQGAYEQYF. Using reference TRBV28 and TRBJ2-7 for the parts outside the CDR3, the full variable domain is DVKVTQSSRYLVKRTGEKVFLECVQDMDHENMFWYRQDPGLGLRLIYFSYDVKMKEKGDIPEGYSVSREKKERFSLILESASTNQTSMYLCASSPLGQGAYEQYFGPGTRLTVT.

This clone was counted between two and nine times. This same CDR3 is encoded by further DNA sequences in the sample. The chain combines TRBV20-1 with TRBJ2-5; D is unresolved. Trimming took off 5 bases at V and 5 bases at J, with 6 bases between the two ends. This CDR3 contains 10 residues. Germline values: CDR1 DFQATT, CDR2 SNEGSKA (reference sequence). The CDR3 nucleotides read TGCAGTGCTCTTTTGGAGACCCAGTACTTC. Translated, it gives CSALLETQYF.

This chain joins TRBV27 and TRBJ2-3; D is ambiguous. CDR3 length equals 15 residues. Trimming took 11 bases from V and 2 from J, leaving 20 bases between them. Germline loops: CDR1 MNHEY, CDR2 SMNVEV (reference sequence). The chain's CDR3 is CASSRTTSLTDTQYF. Written as DNA, the CDR3 is TGTGCCTCATCCAGAACAACCTCACTCACAGATACGCAGTATTTT.

This clone was found a few times. V usage is TRBV18 and J usage is TRBJ2-2; 8 bases fit TRBD2. The junction had 17 bases not matched to a gene; V was cut back by 3 bases and J by 5 bases. The germline CDR1 and CDR2 sequences are KGHSH and LQKENI. The CDR3 contains 19 residues. CDR3 residues: CASSPPNTVSGSKTGELFF. CDR3 nucleotides: TGTGCCAGCTCACCGCCCAACACAGTGAGCGGGAGCAAAACCGGGGAGCTGTTTTTT.

This clone came up a few times. The V call is TRBV5-5, the J call TRBJ2-5; D gene uncertain. This CDR3 contains 15 residues. Trimming removed 0 bases at V and 5 bases at J, with 14 bases between. Germline-derived CDR1 and CDR2 are SGHKS and YYEKEE (reference sequence). The CDR3 is CASSLAATSRETQYF. For the CDR3, the DNA is TGTGCCAGCAGCTTGGCCGCCACCAGTCGGGAGACCCAGTACTTC.

This clone was detected only a few times. V gene TRBV11-2 combines with J gene TRBJ2-1; no clear D. Trimming removed 6 bases from V and 4 bases from J, with 7 bases in between. The CDR3 extends over 12 amino acids. Germline V gene data show CDR1 as SGHAT and CDR2 as FQNNGV. In DNA, the CDR3 is TGTGCCAGCAGGCGGTTATACAATGAGCAGTTCTTC. It translates to CASRRLYNEQFF.

This clone was found a few times. The CDR3 DNA reads TGTGCCAGCAGCTTGGGGACAGCTTCCTACGAGCAGTACTTC. Translating it yields CASSLGTASYEQYF. The gene calls are TRBV5-4 and TRBJ2-7; D perhaps matches TRBD1 (6 bases). The V and J ends lost 0 bases and 1 base respectively, with 8 bases between them. CDR1 and CDR2 from the germline V gene are SGHNT and YYREEE (reference sequence). This CDR3 region has 14 residues.

The V call is TRBV14, the J call TRBJ2-2; unclear D gene. Germline V gene data show CDR1 as SGHDN and CDR2 as FVKESK. The CDR3 is made up of 13 amino acids. V lost 4 bases to trimming and J lost 6 bases, with 9 bases between them. In nucleotides, the CDR3 is TGTGCCAGCAGCCCTAACGTACCCGGGGAGCTGTTTTTT. Residues: CASSPNVPGELFF.

This clone was seen a few times. V and J are TRBV11-2 and TRBJ1-2; D is uncertain. Trimming took 0 bases from V and 4 from J, leaving 9 bases between them. The CDR3 totals 14 residues. CDR1 SGHAT and CDR2 FQNNGV come from the germline V gene. CDR3 region: CASSLDSTAYGYTF. CDR3 bases: TGTGCCAGCAGCTTAGATTCGACGGCCTATGGCTACACCTTC.

This clone was seen more than once but under ten times. This sequence joins TRBV20-1 and TRBJ2-3, with D tentatively TRBD1 (5 bases). Trimming stripped 7 bases from V and 8 bases from J, with 13 bases between. CDR3 length equals 11 residues. Germline V gives CDR1 DFQATT, CDR2 SNEGSKA (reference sequence). CDR3 amino acids: CSGVRVTTQYF. The CDR3 DNA sequence: TGCAGTGGGGTCAGGGTAACTACGCAGTATTTT.

This clone was seen repeatedly, ten times or more. The sample carries other DNA sequences with the same CDR3. The V and J genes are TRBV2 and TRBJ2-3, with no clear D. V shed 6 bases and J shed 5 bases, with 6 bases lying between them. The CDR3 consists of 11 residues. Germline V lookup: CDR1 SNHLY, CDR2 FYNNEI. In DNA, the CDR3 is TGTGCCAGCAGCGGACGAGATACGCAGTATTTT. Its protein product is CASSGRDTQYF.